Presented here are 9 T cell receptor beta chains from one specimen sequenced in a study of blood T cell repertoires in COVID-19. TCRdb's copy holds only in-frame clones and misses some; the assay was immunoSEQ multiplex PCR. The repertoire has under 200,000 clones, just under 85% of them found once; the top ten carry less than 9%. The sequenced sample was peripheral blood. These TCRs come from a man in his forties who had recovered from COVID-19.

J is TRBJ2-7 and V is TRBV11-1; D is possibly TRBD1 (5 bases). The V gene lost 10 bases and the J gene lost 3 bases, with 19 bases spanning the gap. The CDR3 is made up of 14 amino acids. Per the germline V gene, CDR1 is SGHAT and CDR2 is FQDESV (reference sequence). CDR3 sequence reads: CATPGQTNFYEQYF. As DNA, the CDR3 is TGTGCCACCCCCGGACAAACAAATTTCTACGAGCAGTACTTC.

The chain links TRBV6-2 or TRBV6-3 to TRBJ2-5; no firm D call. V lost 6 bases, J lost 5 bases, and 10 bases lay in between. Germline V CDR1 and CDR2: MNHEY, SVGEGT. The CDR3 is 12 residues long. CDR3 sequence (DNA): TGTGCCAGCAGCGTAAATTTGGAGACCCAGTACTTC. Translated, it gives CASSVNLETQYF.

For the CDR3, the DNA is TGTGCCAGCACCTGGCTTCAGGGCACTGAAGCTTTCTTT. The encoded protein is CASTWLQGTEAFF. V usage is TRBV7-8 and J usage is TRBJ1-1; possibly TRBD1 for D (5 bases). The V end was cut by 7 bases, the J end by 4 bases, with 13 bases between. The CDR3 has 13 residues. Looked up from germline, CDR1 is SGHVS and CDR2 is FQNEAQ. Based on the CDR3 plus reference TRBV7-8 and TRBJ1-1, the full variable domain is GAGVSQSPRYKVAKRGQDVALRCDPISGHVSLFWYQQALGQGPEFLTYFQNEAQLDKSGLPSDRFFAERPEGSVSTLKIQRTQQEDSAVYLCASTWLQGTEAFFGQGTRLTVV.

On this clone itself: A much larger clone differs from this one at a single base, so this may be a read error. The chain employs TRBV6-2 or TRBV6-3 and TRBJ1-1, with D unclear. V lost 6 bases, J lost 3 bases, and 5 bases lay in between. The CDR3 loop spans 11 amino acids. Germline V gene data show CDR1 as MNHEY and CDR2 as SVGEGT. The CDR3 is CASSLYTEAFF. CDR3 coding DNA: TGTGCCAGCAGCCTCTACACTGAAGCTTTCTTT.

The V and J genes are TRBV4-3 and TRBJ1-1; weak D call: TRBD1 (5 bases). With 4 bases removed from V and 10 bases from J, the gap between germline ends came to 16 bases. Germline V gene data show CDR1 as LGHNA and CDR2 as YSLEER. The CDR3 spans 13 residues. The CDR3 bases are TGCGCCAGCAGCCCTGTTCCTACAAGGGGAGCTTTCTTT. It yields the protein CASSPVPTRGAFF.

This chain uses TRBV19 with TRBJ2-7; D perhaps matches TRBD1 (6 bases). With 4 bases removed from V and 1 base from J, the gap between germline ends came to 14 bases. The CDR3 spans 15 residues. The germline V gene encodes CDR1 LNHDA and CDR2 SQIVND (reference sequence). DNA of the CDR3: TGTGCCAGTAGTAAGCAGACAGGTTTTTCCTACGAGCAGTACTTC. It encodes CASSKQTGFSYEQYF.

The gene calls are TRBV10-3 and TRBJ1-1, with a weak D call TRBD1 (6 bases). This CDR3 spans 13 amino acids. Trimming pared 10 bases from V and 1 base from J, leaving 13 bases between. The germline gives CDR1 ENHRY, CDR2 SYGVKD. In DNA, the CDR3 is TGTGCCACTAACTCGGACAGGAACACTGAAGCTTTCTTT. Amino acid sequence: CATNSDRNTEAFF.

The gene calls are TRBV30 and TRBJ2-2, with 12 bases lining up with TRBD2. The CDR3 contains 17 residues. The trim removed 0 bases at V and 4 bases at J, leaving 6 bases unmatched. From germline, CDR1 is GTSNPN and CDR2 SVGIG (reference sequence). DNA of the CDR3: TGTGCCTGGAGTGTAGGCCTAGCGGGGGGGCCCACCGGGGAGCTGTTTTTT. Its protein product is CAWSVGLAGGPTGELFF.

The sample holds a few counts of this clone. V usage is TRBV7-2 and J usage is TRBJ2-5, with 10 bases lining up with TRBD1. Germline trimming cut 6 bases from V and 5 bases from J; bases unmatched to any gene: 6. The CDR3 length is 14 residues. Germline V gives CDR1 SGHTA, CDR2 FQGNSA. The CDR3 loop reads CASRPTGGAETQYF. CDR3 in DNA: TGTGCCAGCAGACCGACAGGGGGCGCCGAGACCCAGTACTTC.